Following are 31 T cell receptor beta chains from one sample sequenced in a study of immune heterogeneity within non-small cell lung tumors. Multiplex PCR was performed with 32 V and 13 J primers, and it amplified TCR beta CDR3. TCRdb passed the multiplex PCR reads through MiXCR, listing each CDR3 protein once. The data show 20,000 to 25,000 distinct CDR3 sequences, with 25% to 35% seen just once and around 3.8% held by the top ten. Template input, which was bulk tumor genomic DNA, totaled around 660 ng per sample. Widely spaced biopsies, several per primary tumor, were obtained at surgery. Patients with untreated, newly diagnosed non-small cell lung cancer underwent curative surgery. The sequencing sample was made of lung tumor tissue. Receptor source: a man aged 35 to 55 with non-small cell lung cancer.

This clonotype was seen more than once but under ten times. This chain's CDR3 is CASSPAGTGINYGYTF. In nucleotides, the CDR3 is TGTGCCAGCAGCCCGGCGGGGACAGGGATCAACTATGGCTACACCTTC. This rearrangement joins TRBV5-6 to TRBJ1-2, with 9 bases fitting TRBD1. Trimming cost V 4 bases and J 2 bases; bases outside gene matches: 9. Germline values: CDR1 SGHDT, CDR2 YYEEEE. The length of the CDR3 is 16 residues.

This clonotype was detected ten times or more. This chain uses TRBV20-1 with TRBJ2-1, with TRBD2 matching over 11 bases. The CDR3 is 15 residues long. Looked up from germline, CDR1 is DFQATT and CDR2 is SNEGSKA (reference sequence). Trimming removed 4 bases from V and 6 bases from J; junction bases left unmatched: 8. In DNA, the CDR3 is TGCAGTGCTAACCGACTAGCGGGACTAGGCAATGAGCAGTTCTTC. Protein sequence: CSANRLAGLGNEQFF.

The chain employs TRBV20-1 and TRBJ1-1; a possible D gene is TRBD1 (5 bases). V gave up 3 bases and J gave up 3 bases, with 11 bases separating them. Germline V gene sequence: CDR1 DFQATT, CDR2 SNEGSKA (reference sequence). The CDR3 covers 13 residues. CDR3 amino acids: CSARAWGDTEAFF. The CDR3 region has the DNA TGCAGTGCTAGGGCCTGGGGGGACACTGAAGCTTTCTTT.

The chain has TRBV5-8 and TRBJ2-7, with D possibly being TRBD1 or TRBD2 (6 bases each). This CDR3 comprises 14 residues. V lost 1 base to trimming and J lost 5 bases, with 13 bases between them. Germline V CDR1 and CDR2: SGHTS, YDEGEE. The CDR3 is CASSLSGAGNEQYF. CDR3 sequence (DNA): TGTGCCAGCAGCTTGTCGGGGGCAGGTAACGAGCAGTACTTC.

V usage is TRBV6-1 and J usage is TRBJ1-6; no reliable D call. Germline V gene lookup returns CDR1 MNHNS and CDR2 SASEGT. The CDR3 has 13 amino acids. Trimming stripped 4 bases from V and 11 bases from J, with 12 bases between. The CDR3 reads CASSAQLGPPLHF. CDR3 DNA sequence: TGTGCCAGCAGTGCCCAACTTGGCCCACCCCTCCACTTT.

This clonotype was counted at least ten times. One end of the junction varies from germline; a read error may be responsible. This sequence joins TRBV6-1 and TRBJ2-1, with a weak D call TRBD1 (6 bases). The length of the CDR3 is 15 residues. Germline V gene sequence: CDR1 MNHNS, CDR2 SASEGT. CDR3 loop: CASSALDSSYNEQFF. Here the CDR3 DNA reads TGTGCTAGCAGTGCGCTGGACAGCTCCTACAATGAGCAGTTCTTC.

This clonotype was observed many times. The rearrangement uses TRBV6-1 and TRBJ2-1; D possibly corresponds to TRBD2 (5 bases). V was pared by 5 bases and J by 0 bases, with 11 bases between. This CDR3 has 15 residues. CDR1 and CDR2 from the germline V gene are MNHNS and SASEGT. CDR3 sequence: CASSSDWSSYNEQFF. CDR3 in DNA: TGTGCCAGCAGTTCGGACTGGAGCTCCTACAATGAGCAGTTCTTC.

This clonotype came up a few times. The rearrangement uses TRBV5-5 and TRBJ2-7; no reliable D call. CDR1 SGHKS and CDR2 YYEKEE come from the germline V gene (reference sequence). The CDR3 has 14 residues. V was cut by 4 bases and J by 1 base, with 12 bases left in between. The CDR3 region is CASSPMTKSYEQYF. The CDR3 DNA sequence: TGTGCCAGCAGCCCGATGACAAAGTCCTACGAGCAGTACTTC.

In this sample, this clonotype turned up many times. This rearrangement joins TRBV20-1 to TRBJ2-6; D is perhaps TRBD1 (5 bases). Looked up from germline, CDR1 is DFQATT and CDR2 is SNEGSKA (reference sequence). This CDR3 is 13 amino acids long. The germline V and J ends were trimmed by 5 bases and 4 bases, with 9 bases remaining between them. The CDR3 here is CSAPGSGANVLTF. CDR3 DNA sequence: TGCAGTGCTCCAGGGTCGGGGGCCAACGTCCTGACTTTC.

This clonotype was counted at least ten times. J is TRBJ2-1 and V is TRBV15; TRBD2 agrees at 8 bases. CDR1 is LNHNV and CDR2 is YYDKDF in the germline V gene (reference sequence). CDR3 length: 15 amino acids. V lost 2 bases, J lost 2 bases, and 2 bases stayed unmatched. CDR3 loop: CATSRTSGAYNEQFF. The CDR3 DNA reads TGTGCCACCAGCAGAACTAGCGGAGCCTACAATGAGCAGTTCTTC. The entire variable domain, with the rest obtained from reference TRBV15 and TRBJ2-1, is as follows: DAMVIQNPRYQVTQFGKPVTLSCSQTLNHNVMYWYQQKSSQAPKLLFHYYDKDFNNEADTPDNFQSRRPNTSFCFLDIRSPGLGDTAMYLCATSRTSGAYNEQFFGPGTRLTVL.

In its sample, this clonotype is medium-sized (0.01 to 0.1%). Here the CDR3 reads CASSSPNEQFF. The CDR3 bases are TGTGCCAGCAGTTCCCCCAATGAGCAGTTCTTC. This rearrangement joins TRBV27 to TRBJ2-1; D not resolved. Per germline, CDR1 MNHEY and CDR2 SMNVEV (reference sequence). This CDR3 has 11 amino acids. Trimming left V 4 bases short and J 6 bases short, with 4 bases between.

The chain recombines TRBV18 with TRBJ2-2, with D possibly matching TRBD2 (6 bases). This CDR3 is built from 16 residues. Germline V lookup: CDR1 KGHSH, CDR2 LQKENI. V lost 6 bases and J 3 bases, leaving 17 bases between the germline ends. The CDR3 loop is CASSPLLERDTGELFF. The CDR3, as DNA: TGTGCCAGCTCTCCGTTGCTGGAGCGGGACACCGGGGAGCTGTTTTTT.

Sample share makes this clonotype medium-sized (0.01 to 0.1%). The chain combines TRBV11-2 with TRBJ1-2, with 7 bases that match TRBD1. CDR3 size: 12 residues. Per the germline V gene, CDR1 is SGHAT and CDR2 is FQNNGV. V trimming: 5 bases; J trimming: 7 bases; junction bases outside the gene matches: 4. The CDR3 DNA is TGTGCCAGCAGCGTATACAGGGGTGGCTACACCTTC. Translated: CASSVYRGGYTF.

The chain carries TRBV28 and TRBJ2-5; 8 bases fit TRBD2. CDR3 length: 16 amino acids. Germline V lookup: CDR1 MDHEN, CDR2 SYDVKM. The junction had 13 bases not matched to a gene; V was cut back by 5 bases and J by 5 bases. CDR3 protein: CASSASGLGRRETQYF. The CDR3 DNA is TGTGCCAGCAGTGCCTCGGGACTAGGCCGACGGGAGACCCAGTACTTC. The whole variable domain, filled in from reference TRBV28 and TRBJ2-5, reads DVKVTQSSRYLVKRTGEKVFLECVQDMDHENMFWYRQDPGLGLRLIYFSYDVKMKEKGDIPEGYSVSREKKERFSLILESASTNQTSMYLCASSASGLGRRETQYFGPGTRLLVL.

Worth noting for this clonotype: One junction end disagrees with the germline gene, perhaps due to a read error. The gene calls are TRBV12-3 or TRBV12-4 and TRBJ2-3; unclear D gene. The CDR3 runs 14 residues. DNA for the CDR3: TGTGCCGGCAGTTTGTTCAGCCGGACAGATACGCAGTATTTT. Translation gives CAGSLFSRTDTQYF.

Comment on this clonotype: It may be a read error: a sequence one base away is much more abundant. The chain is built from TRBV29-1 and TRBJ2-7; 11 bases line up with TRBD1. Germline V gene sequence: CDR1 SQVTM, CDR2 ANQGSEA. This CDR3 is built from 14 residues. In DNA form, the CDR3 reads TGCAGGGCCATAGGACAGGGGGCGACCTACGAGCAGTACTTC. Translated: CRAIGQGATYEQYF.

In this sample, this clonotype turned up many times. The rearrangement joins TRBV18 to TRBJ1-5; D not resolved. The germline V and J ends were trimmed by 5 bases and 0 bases, with 5 bases remaining between them. Germline V gene sequence: CDR1 KGHSH, CDR2 LQKENI. The CDR3 is made up of 13 amino acids. The CDR3 nucleotides read TGTGCCAGCTCAGGGTATAGCAATCAGCCCCAGCATTTT. This codes for CASSGYSNQPQHF. The whole variable domain, filled in from reference TRBV18 and TRBJ1-5, reads NAGVMQNPRHLVRRRGQEARLRCSPMKGHSHVYWYRQLPEEGLKFMVYLQKENIIDESGMPKERFSAEFPKEGPSILRIQQVVRGDSAAYFCASSGYSNQPQHFGDGTRLSIL.

At least ten counts were recorded for this clonotype. The rearrangement uses TRBV2 and TRBJ1-2; 10 nucleotides match TRBD1. Looked up from germline, CDR1 is SNHLY and CDR2 is FYNNEI. After removal of 3 bases from V and 6 bases from J, the junction contained 10 bases not matched to a gene. CDR3 length equals 16 residues. As DNA, the CDR3 is TGTGCCAGCAGTGAGGGGACAGGGGTCGCGGAACATGGCTACACCTTC. This sequence encodes CASSEGTGVAEHGYTF.

This clonotype occurred many times. The chain couples TRBV11-2 to TRBJ2-1; possible D gene TRBD2, 6 bases. CDR1 is SGHAT and CDR2 is FQNNGV in the germline V gene. The V end lost 4 bases, the J end lost 8 bases, and 18 bases lay between the germline ends. The length of the CDR3 is 15 residues. The DNA of the CDR3 is TGTGCCAGCAGCTCGAAGCCCCCGGGACTGTATGAGCAGTTCTTC. Its translation is CASSSKPPGLYEQFF.

This clonotype was seen more than once but under ten times. The chain couples TRBV5-8 to TRBJ2-1; 9 bases match TRBD2. There are 15 residues in the CDR3. V lost 0 bases, J lost 10 bases, and 8 bases stayed unmatched. Germline CDR1 and CDR2: SGHTS and YDEGEE. CDR3 region: CASSLDIAGASEQFF. The CDR3 DNA reads TGTGCCAGCAGCTTGGATATAGCGGGAGCTTCCGAGCAGTTCTTC.

This clonotype has ten or more counts. This sequence joins TRBV11-1 and TRBJ2-1, with 11 bases fitting TRBD2. Germline loops: CDR1 SGHAT, CDR2 FQDESV (reference sequence). This CDR3 contains 18 residues. J was trimmed by 4 bases and V by 1 base; bases with no gene match: 9. Written as DNA, the CDR3 is TGTGCCAGCAGCTTAGGACGTCTAGCGGGAGGTCGGTACAATGAGCAGTTCTTC. Its protein is CASSLGRLAGGRYNEQFF.

This clonotype was observed at least ten times. The V and J genes are TRBV7-9 and TRBJ1-2, with D possibly being TRBD1 (5 bases). Germline CDR1 SEHNR, CDR2 FQNEAQ (reference sequence). The CDR3 covers 13 residues. The V end lost 7 bases, the J end lost 4 bases, and 13 bases lay between the germline ends. CDR3 sequence: CASITNGGYGYTF. The CDR3 DNA reads TGTGCCAGCATCACGAACGGGGGCTATGGCTACACCTTC.

This clonotype was picked up many times. This chain links TRBV20-1 with TRBJ2-1; 12 bases align to TRBD2. V shed 2 bases, J shed 6 bases, and the junction held 5 bases outside the gene matches. Germline assignment: CDR1 DFQATT and CDR2 SNEGSKA (reference sequence). There are 15 residues in the CDR3. The CDR3 DNA is TGCAGTGCTAGACCCGGACTAGCGGGAATCAATGAGCAGTTCTTC. This gives the protein CSARPGLAGINEQFF.

There are many counts of this clonotype. The chain combines TRBV7-2 with TRBJ2-2; TRBD2 matches at 8 bases. Germline V CDR1 and CDR2: SGHTA, FQGNSA. The CDR3 is 17 amino acids. The trim removed 5 bases at V and 5 bases at J, leaving 13 bases unmatched. CDR3 DNA: TGTGCCAGCAGCCCCCCTGGGGCGGGAGGAGGTACCGGGGAGCTGTTTTTT. Amino acids: CASSPPGAGGGTGELFF.

This clonotype was counted a few times. The rearrangement joins TRBV7-2 to TRBJ1-5; D is possibly TRBD1 (6 bases). CDR3 length: 17 residues. Germline lookup yields CDR1 SGHTA and CDR2 FQGNSA. V lost 2 bases to trimming and J lost 2 bases, with 16 bases between them. CDR3 DNA: TGTGCCAGCAGCTTAATGGGGGGAGGGGGAGGCAATCAGCCCCAGCATTTT. Translation gives CASSLMGGGGGNQPQHF.

Concerning this clonotype itself: The junction differs from germline at one of its ends, possibly a read error. The chain employs TRBV6-1 and TRBJ1-2; maybe TRBD1 (5 bases). The CDR3 extends over 14 amino acids. Germline loops: CDR1 MNHNS, CDR2 SASEGT. CDR3 amino acids: CTSSRQFLHYGYTF. CDR3 bases: TGTACCAGCAGTCGACAGTTTTTACACTATGGCTACACCTTC.

As regards this clonotype: A clone one base away is much larger, so this may be a read error. The chain couples TRBV27 to TRBJ1-6, with D possibly matching TRBD1 (5 bases). CDR3 size: 16 residues. Germline values: CDR1 MNHEY, CDR2 SMNVEV (reference sequence). The CDR3 sequence is CDSSLEGLLYNSPLHF. The CDR3, as DNA: TGTGACAGCAGTTTAGAGGGGTTACTCTATAATTCACCCCTCCACTTT.

As to this clonotype: This may be a read error, as it is one base from a much larger clone. The V and J genes are TRBV27 and TRBJ1-2; D remains ambiguous. Germline values: CDR1 MNHEY, CDR2 SMNVEV (reference sequence). The CDR3 has 15 amino acids. The CDR3 loop is CASSPTDGPLYGHTF. CDR3 bases: TGTGCCAGCAGCCCTACTGACGGACCCCTCTATGGCCACACCTTC.

This sequence joins TRBV10-3 and TRBJ2-1, with 8 bases matching TRBD1. The J segment lost 9 bases and the V segment lost 8 bases, leaving 12 bases of the junction unmatched. Germline-derived CDR1 and CDR2 are ENHRY and SYGVKD. This CDR3 has 14 amino acids. The CDR3 protein is CAIVRDRRFVEQFF. CDR3 DNA: TGTGCCATCGTCCGGGACAGGAGGTTTGTTGAGCAGTTCTTC.

The chain recombines TRBV19 with TRBJ2-1; D is possibly TRBD1 (9 bases). The CDR3 is made up of 19 amino acids. The germline V gene has CDR1 LNHDA and CDR2 SQIVND (reference sequence). Trimming pared 5 bases from V and 1 base from J, leaving 24 bases between. Here the CDR3 DNA reads TGTGCCAGTAGTGGTGTACGGGACAGGGCGGGGGGATCCTACAATGAGCAGTTCTTC. Translation: CASSGVRDRAGGSYNEQFF.

Concerning this clonotype: The junction differs from germline at one of its ends, possibly a read error. V and J are TRBV2 and TRBJ2-7; 7 bases are a match to TRBD2. The length of the CDR3 is 14 residues. Germline values: CDR1 SNHLY, CDR2 FYNNEI. DNA for the CDR3: TGCGCCAGCAGAGTTGACGGGGGGAAAAACGAGCAGTACTTC. It codes for CASRVDGGKNEQYF.